These 24 T cell receptor beta chains share one sample of origin, sequenced in a study of T cell repertoires in cytomegalovirus infection. TCRdb itself ran the reads through MiXCR, one entry per CDR3 protein. Counted here are about 200,000 distinct CDR3 sequences, nearly 9.5% occurring once; the ten biggest clones make up about 4.6%. Material: PBMCs. These receptors all come from a human donor in good health (CMV status not recorded). Some clones in this sample may be carry-over from other donors' samples.

This clonotype has ten or more counts. The chain recombines TRBV20-1 with TRBJ2-1, with 9 nucleotides matching TRBD2. The CDR3 contains 14 residues. The junction had 5 bases not matched to a gene; V was cut back by 2 bases and J by 6 bases. Germline CDR1 DFQATT, CDR2 SNEGSKA (reference sequence). The CDR3 sequence: CSARKLTSGNEQFF. In DNA form, the CDR3 reads TGCAGTGCTAGAAAGTTGACTAGCGGCAATGAGCAGTTCTTC.

This clonotype was seen a handful of times. The rearrangement joins TRBV6-6 to TRBJ2-3, with 8 bases identical to TRBD1. Germline assignment: CDR1 MNHNY and CDR2 SVGAGI (reference sequence). V was clipped by 4 bases and J by 2 bases; unmatched bases: 2. CDR3 length: 14 amino acids. Here the CDR3 reads CASSSGQVTDTQYF. DNA of the CDR3: TGTGCCAGCAGTTCGGGACAGGTCACAGATACGCAGTATTTT.

This clonotype has at least ten counts. The CDR3: CASSQKLGTGGETQYF. The DNA of the CDR3 is TGCGCCAGCAGCCAAAAGCTCGGGACAGGGGGCGAGACCCAGTACTTC. V is TRBV4-1 and J is TRBJ2-5; 12 nucleotides agree with TRBD1. Per the germline V gene, CDR1 is MGHRA and CDR2 is YSYEKL. This CDR3 is 16 amino acids long. Unmatched junction bases numbered 6, after V lost 2 bases and J lost 5 bases.

This clonotype appeared many times. A junction end diverges from the germline sequence, so it may reflect a read error. V is TRBV4-1 and J is TRBJ1-5; 7 bases are a match to TRBD1. This CDR3 is 18 amino acids long. Germline-derived CDR1 and CDR2 are MGHRA and YSYEKL. CDR3 in DNA: TGCGCCAGCAGCCAAGATGACAGGGAACGGTTTTTCAATCGGCCCCAGCATTTT. Encoded protein: CASSQDDRERFFNRPQHF.

The sample holds a few counts of this clonotype. The chain couples TRBV7-6 to TRBJ1-1; D is ambiguous. The length of the CDR3 is 14 residues. Between the trimmed V and J ends, which lost 6 bases and 1 base, there was a span of 12 bases. Germline V gene lookup returns CDR1 SGHVS and CDR2 FNYEAQ. CDR3: CASSVGLPNTEAFF. For the CDR3, the DNA is TGTGCCAGCAGTGTAGGACTCCCGAACACTGAAGCTTTCTTT.

The sample holds many counts of this clonotype. This rearrangement joins TRBV7-2 to TRBJ1-2; no reliable D call. The V end lost 4 bases, the J end lost 4 bases, and 19 bases lay between the germline ends. The CDR3 has 16 residues. Germline CDR1 is SGHTA and CDR2 is FQGNSA. The CDR3 nucleotides are TGTGCCAGCAGCTCTCATGATCGCGAAACGGCCTATGGCTACACCTTC. Translation gives CASSSHDRETAYGYTF.

V and J are TRBV29-1 and TRBJ2-7, with D possibly being TRBD2 (6 bases). CDR1 is SQVTM and CDR2 is ANQGSEA in the germline V gene. The CDR3 length is 13 residues. The V and J ends lost 7 bases and 0 bases respectively, with 13 bases between them. The CDR3 DNA reads TGCAGCGGGGTGGGAGGCAACTCCTACGAGCAGTACTTC. Protein product: CSGVGGNSYEQYF.

This clonotype was observed a few times. The V call is TRBV30, the J call TRBJ1-5, with a tentative D call TRBD1 (6 bases). Trimming shortened V by 0 bases and J by 3 bases, and 9 bases separated the two germline ends. The CDR3 sequence is 14 residues long. CDR1 and CDR2 (germline): GTSNPN, SVGIG (reference sequence). The DNA for the CDR3 is TGTGCCTGGAGTGTAGGGGGGTACAATCAGCCCCAGCATTTT. Its translation is CAWSVGGYNQPQHF. The whole variable domain, filled in from reference TRBV30 and TRBJ1-5, reads SQTIHQWPATLVQPVGSPLSLECTVEGTSNPNLYWYRQAAGRGLQLLFYSVGIGQISSEVPQNLSASRPQDRQFILSSKKLLLSDSGFYLCAWSVGGYNQPQHFGDGTRLSIL.

About this clonotype itself: A much larger clonotype is one base distant, so this may be a read error. The conserved phenylalanine or tryptophan normally closing the CDR3 is absent here, so this likely arose from a read error. J is TRBJ2-1 and V is TRBV20-1; TRBD1 matches at 7 bases. CDR3 length equals 15 residues. Per germline, CDR1 DFQATT and CDR2 SNEGSKA (reference sequence). Trimming took 3 bases from V and 0 from J; bases not matched to a gene: 5. The CDR3 spells CSASGTASSYNEQFI. CDR3 nucleotide sequence: TGCAGTGCTAGTGGGACAGCTAGCTCCTACAATGAGCAGTTCATC.

This clonotype was seen repeatedly, ten times or more. The chain uses TRBV7-9 and TRBJ1-2, with 7 bases identical to TRBD1. The CDR3 contains 15 residues. Per germline, CDR1 SEHNR and CDR2 FQNEAQ (reference sequence). J lost 4 bases, V lost 4 bases, and 9 bases had no gene match. The CDR3 nucleotides read TGTGCCAGCAGCTACCCGGGACAGAATCGCTATGGCTACACCTTC. Translation gives CASSYPGQNRYGYTF.

This clonotype was recorded at least ten times. The rearrangement links TRBV7-3 to TRBJ2-1; TRBD2 is a possible D gene (5 bases). In germline, CDR1 is SGHTA, CDR2 FQGTGA. With 6 bases removed from V and 4 bases from J, the gap between germline ends came to 22 bases. The CDR3 has 17 residues. The CDR3 DNA follows: TGTGCCAGCAGATTATCGGGAACCAGCGGAACATACAATGAGCAGTTCTTC. It yields the protein CASRLSGTSGTYNEQFF.

This clonotype was recorded many times. V gene TRBV12-3 or TRBV12-4 combines with J gene TRBJ2-5; no clear D. CDR3 length equals 13 residues. Trimming removed 1 base from V and 5 bases from J, with 8 bases in between. The CDR3 DNA is TGTGCCAGCAGTTTAGATGAGGTTGAGACCCAGTACTTC. This codes for CASSLDEVETQYF.

This clonotype came up a few times. The CDR3 nucleotides read TGTGCCAGCAGCTTGGACGCCTGGTACGAGACCCAGTACTTC. Its translation: CASSLDAWYETQYF. The chain couples TRBV7-9 to TRBJ2-5; D unresolved. The V gene's germline CDR1 is SEHNR and CDR2 FQNEAQ (reference sequence). The CDR3 length is 14 residues. V lost 3 bases and J 5 bases, leaving 13 bases between the germline ends.

This clonotype was detected many times. The V gene is TRBV11-2, the J gene TRBJ2-3, with a weak D call TRBD2 (5 bases). Germline lookup yields CDR1 SGHAT and CDR2 FQNNGV. The V end lost 5 bases, the J end lost 2 bases, and 23 bases lay between the germline ends. This CDR3 has 18 residues. The CDR3 nucleotides are TGTGCCAGCAGCACAGCAGCCCTAGGACTGATGATCACAGATACGCAGTATTTT. This encodes CASSTAALGLMITDTQYF.

In its sample, this clonotype was seen many times. The chain combines TRBV24-1 with TRBJ1-1, with D unresolved. The CDR3 is 13 residues long. Trimming pared 3 bases from V and 4 bases from J, leaving 8 bases between. The germline gives CDR1 KGHDR, CDR2 SFDVKD. The CDR3 loop reads CATSDRGSTEAFF. The CDR3 DNA follows: TGTGCCACCAGTGATCGGGGAAGCACTGAAGCTTTCTTT.

This clonotype has at least ten counts. This chain joins TRBV7-8 and TRBJ2-5, with TRBD1 matching over 11 bases. The V gene's germline CDR1 is SGHVS and CDR2 FQNEAQ. Trimming removed 11 bases from V and 5 bases from J; junction bases left unmatched: 7. CDR3 size: 13 residues. CDR3 protein: CAGGTGGFETQYF. The DNA for the CDR3 is TGTGCCGGGGGGACAGGGGGGTTCGAGACCCAGTACTTC.

This clonotype is medium-sized by share. V gene TRBV7-2 combines with J gene TRBJ1-6; a possible D gene is TRBD1 (6 bases). This CDR3 spans 15 amino acids. V shed 1 base and J shed 9 bases, with 13 bases lying between them. Germline CDR1 reads SGHTA; CDR2 reads FQGNSA. CDR3 residues: CASSLVQGSVSPLHF. CDR3 sequence (DNA): TGTGCCAGCAGCTTAGTTCAGGGGTCGGTTTCACCCCTCCACTTT.

This chain joins TRBV3-1 and TRBJ2-5, with 15 bases matching TRBD2. V was clipped by 1 base and J by 4 bases; unmatched bases: 7. The CDR3 contains 18 residues. Germline V gene lookup returns CDR1 LGHDT and CDR2 YNNKEL (reference sequence). The CDR3 protein is CASSQGTSGRAWGETQYF. The CDR3 nucleotides read TGTGCCAGCAGCCAAGGGACTAGCGGGAGGGCCTGGGGAGAGACCCAGTACTTC.

This clonotype has a count of ten or more. The chain joins TRBV15 to TRBJ1-4; TRBD1 agrees at 10 bases. This CDR3 comprises 16 residues. Germline CDR1 reads LNHNV; CDR2 reads YYDKDF (reference sequence). The trim removed 0 bases at V and 6 bases at J, leaving 4 bases unmatched. The CDR3 sequence is CATSRDPGTGDEKLFF. The CDR3 DNA sequence: TGTGCCACCAGCAGAGATCCGGGGACAGGGGATGAAAAACTGTTTTTT. The variable domain in full, completed from reference TRBV15 and TRBJ1-4, reads DAMVIQNPRYQVTQFGKPVTLSCSQTLNHNVMYWYQQKSSQAPKLLFHYYDKDFNNEADTPDNFQSRRPNTSFCFLDIRSPGLGDTAMYLCATSRDPGTGDEKLFFGSGTQLSVL.

The chain recombines TRBV11-2 with TRBJ1-3; TRBD1 matches 9 bases. In germline, CDR1 is SGHAT, CDR2 FQNNGV. Germline trimming cut 5 bases from V and 4 bases from J; bases unmatched to any gene: 6. This CDR3 has 15 amino acids. CDR3 bases: TGTGCCAGCAGCCCCGGGACAGGGTACGGAAACACCATATATTTT. It specifies CASSPGTGYGNTIYF.

This clonotype was counted many times. V gene TRBV6-1 combines with J gene TRBJ2-2; 10 bases match TRBD1. V trimming: 5 bases; J trimming: 6 bases; junction bases outside the gene matches: 6. Germline V gene data show CDR1 as MNHNS and CDR2 as SASEGT. The CDR3 is 15 amino acids. The chain's CDR3 is CASSRTGGYPGELFF. For the CDR3, the DNA is TGTGCCAGCAGTCGGACAGGGGGTTACCCCGGGGAGCTGTTTTTT.

This clonotype was picked up a small number of times. The chain links TRBV6-5 to TRBJ1-6; TRBD1 might be the D (6 bases). This CDR3 is 15 amino acids long. Trimming shortened V by 0 bases and J by 10 bases, and 13 bases separated the two germline ends. CDR1 and CDR2 (germline): MNHEY, SVGAGI. The CDR3 region is CASSYSAGENSPLHF. The CDR3 DNA reads TGTGCCAGCAGTTACTCGGCAGGGGAAAACTCACCCCTCCACTTT.

The rearrangement links TRBV5-6 to TRBJ1-5, with D possibly TRBD1 on 5 matching bases. The germline V gene encodes CDR1 SGHDT and CDR2 YYEEEE. The CDR3 length is 17 residues. V was shortened by 0 bases and J by 7 bases, with 20 bases between the two germline ends. Here the CDR3 reads CASSLGLSGSGRQPQHF. CDR3 nucleotide sequence: TGTGCCAGCAGCTTGGGTTTGTCTGGCTCAGGGCGACAGCCCCAGCATTTT.

This clonotype was seen at least ten times. This chain's CDR3 is CASRGQNIMNTEAFF. The DNA for the CDR3 is TGTGCCAGCAGGGGACAGAATATAATGAACACTGAAGCTTTCTTT. The chain joins TRBV12-3 or TRBV12-4 to TRBJ1-1; 7 positions agree with TRBD1. The CDR3 has 15 amino acids. Losses at the gene ends were 6 bases for V and 0 bases for J; bases not matched to a gene: 7.